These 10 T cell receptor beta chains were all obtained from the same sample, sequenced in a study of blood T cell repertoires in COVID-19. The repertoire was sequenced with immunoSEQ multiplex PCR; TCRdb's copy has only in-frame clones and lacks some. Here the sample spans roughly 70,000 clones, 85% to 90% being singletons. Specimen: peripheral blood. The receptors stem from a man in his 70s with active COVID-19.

The CDR3, as DNA: TGTGCCTGGAACCCGGCTGGGGCCGTGGCGCACACTGAAGCTTTCTTT. Translated, it gives CAWNPAGAVAHTEAFF. The chain couples TRBV30 to TRBJ1-1; TRBD1 is a possible D gene (5 bases). Trimming left V 4 bases short and J 3 bases short, with 21 bases between. Germline CDR1 and CDR2: GTSNPN and SVGIG (reference sequence). The CDR3 runs 16 residues.

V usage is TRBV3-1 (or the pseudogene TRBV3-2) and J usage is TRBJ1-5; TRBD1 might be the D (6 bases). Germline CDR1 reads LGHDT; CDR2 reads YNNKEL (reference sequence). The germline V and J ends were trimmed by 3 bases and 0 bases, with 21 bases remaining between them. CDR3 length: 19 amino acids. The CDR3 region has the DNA TGTGCCAGCAGCCAGGGCCCCGGGGGGCTGGGGGCTAGCAATCAGCCCCAGCATTTT. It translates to CASSQGPGGLGASNQPQHF.

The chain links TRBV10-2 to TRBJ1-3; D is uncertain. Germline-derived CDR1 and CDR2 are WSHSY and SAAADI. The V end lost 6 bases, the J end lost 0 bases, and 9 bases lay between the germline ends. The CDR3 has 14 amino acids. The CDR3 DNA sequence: TGCGCCAGCAGCCCGCGGGGCTCTGGAAACACCATATATTTT. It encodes CASSPRGSGNTIYF.

The CDR3 spells CASGGGGGTDTQYF. The CDR3 DNA sequence: TGTGCCAGCGGGGGGGGCGGCGGCACAGATACGCAGTATTTT. The rearrangement links TRBV6-5 to TRBJ2-3; the D gene is possibly TRBD2 (7 bases). V lost 8 bases, J lost 1 base, and 13 bases lay in between. Germline V gene lookup returns CDR1 MNHEY and CDR2 SVGAGI. The CDR3 spans 14 residues.

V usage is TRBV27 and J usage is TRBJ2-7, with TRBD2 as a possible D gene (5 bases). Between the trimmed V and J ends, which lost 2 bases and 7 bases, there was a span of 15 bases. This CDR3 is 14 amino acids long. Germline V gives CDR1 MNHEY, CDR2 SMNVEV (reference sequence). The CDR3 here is CASSLVGPRGEQYF. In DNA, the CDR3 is TGTGCCAGCAGTTTAGTCGGGCCCCGAGGGGAGCAGTACTTC.

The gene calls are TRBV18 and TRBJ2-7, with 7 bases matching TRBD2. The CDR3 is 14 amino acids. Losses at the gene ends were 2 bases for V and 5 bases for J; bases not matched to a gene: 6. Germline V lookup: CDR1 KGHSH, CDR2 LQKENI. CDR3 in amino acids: CASSPGGGTDEQYF. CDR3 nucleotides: TGTGCCAGCTCACCAGGGGGAGGGACCGACGAGCAGTACTTC.

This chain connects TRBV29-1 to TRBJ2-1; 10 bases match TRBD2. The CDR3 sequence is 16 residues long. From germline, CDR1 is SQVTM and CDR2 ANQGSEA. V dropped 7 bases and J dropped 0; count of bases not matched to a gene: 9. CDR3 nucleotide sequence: TGCAGCGCCGACTCGGGACTAGCGAACTCCTACAATGAGCAGTTCTTC. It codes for CSADSGLANSYNEQFF.

The CDR3 nucleotides read TGTGCCAGCAGCAATAGCCTCCGAGAGACCCAGTACTTC. This translates into CASSNSLRETQYF. J is TRBJ2-5 and V is TRBV7-2; D not certain. The V end was cut by 5 bases, the J end by 4 bases, with 11 bases between. The CDR3 spans 13 residues. Germline CDR1 reads SGHTA; CDR2 reads FQGNSA.

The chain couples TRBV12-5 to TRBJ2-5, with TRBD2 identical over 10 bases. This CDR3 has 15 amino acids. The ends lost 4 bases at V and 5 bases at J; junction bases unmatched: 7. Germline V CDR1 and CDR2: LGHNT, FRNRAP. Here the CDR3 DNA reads TGTGCTAGTGGTTGGGCTAGCGGGAGTTTTGAGACCCAGTACTTC. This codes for CASGWASGSFETQYF.

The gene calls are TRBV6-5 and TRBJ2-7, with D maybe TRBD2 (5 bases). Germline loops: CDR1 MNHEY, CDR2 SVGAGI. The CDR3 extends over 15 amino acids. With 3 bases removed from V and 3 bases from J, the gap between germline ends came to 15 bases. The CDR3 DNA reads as TGTGCCAGCAGTTATACCCGGACTTCCCGCTACGAGCAGTACTTC. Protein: CASSYTRTSRYEQYF.